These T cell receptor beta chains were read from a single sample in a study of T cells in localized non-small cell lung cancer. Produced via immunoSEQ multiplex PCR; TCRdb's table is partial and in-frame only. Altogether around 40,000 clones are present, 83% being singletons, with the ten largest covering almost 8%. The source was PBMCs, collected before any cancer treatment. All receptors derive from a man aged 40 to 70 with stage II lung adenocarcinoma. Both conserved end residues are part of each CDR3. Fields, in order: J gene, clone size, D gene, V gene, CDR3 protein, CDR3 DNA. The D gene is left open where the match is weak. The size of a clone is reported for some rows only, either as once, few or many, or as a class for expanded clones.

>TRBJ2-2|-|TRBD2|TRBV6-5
CASRTRGSNTGELFF
TGTGCCAGCAGAACGCGGGGGTCCAACACCGGGGAGCTGTTTTTT
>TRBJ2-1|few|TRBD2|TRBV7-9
CASSDTSGTYNEQFF
TGTGCCAGCAGCGATACTAGCGGGACCTACAATGAGCAGTTCTTC
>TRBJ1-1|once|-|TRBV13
CASSPQRGNTEAFF
TGTGCCAGCAGCCCCCAGAGGGGGAACACTGAAGCTTTCTTT
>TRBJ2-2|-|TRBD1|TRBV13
CASSSPGQGVITGELFF
TGTGCCAGCAGCTCACCGGGACAGGGGGTTATCACCGGGGAGCTGTTTTTT
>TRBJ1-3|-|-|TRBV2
CASSVGTATGNTIYF
TGTGCCAGCAGCGTCGGGACGGCGACTGGAAACACCATATATTTT
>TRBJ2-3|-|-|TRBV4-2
CASSPYPADTQYF
TGTGCCAGCAGCCCCTATCCCGCAGATACGCAGTATTTT
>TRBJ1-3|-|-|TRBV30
CALGFGARGNTIYF
TGTGCCTTGGGATTCGGGGCGCGTGGAAACACCATATATTTT
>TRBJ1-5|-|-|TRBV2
CASRSQGLLNQPQHF
TGTGCCAGCAGAAGCCAAGGGTTACTTAATCAGCCCCAGCATTTT
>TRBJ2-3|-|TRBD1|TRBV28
CASSNRGSTDTQYF
TGTGCCAGCAGTAACAGGGGGAGCACAGATACGCAGTATTTT
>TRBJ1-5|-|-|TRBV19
CASSDPQGEGQPQHF
TGTGCCAGTAGTGATCCACAGGGAGAGGGTCAGCCCCAGCATTTT
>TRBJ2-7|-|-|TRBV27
CASSLPARVYLNF
TGTGCCAGCAGTTTGCCAGCGCGGGTTTATTTGAACTTC
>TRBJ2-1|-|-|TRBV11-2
CASRPRRAGYNEQFF
TGTGCCAGCAGACCAAGACGCGCTGGGTACAATGAGCAGTTCTTC
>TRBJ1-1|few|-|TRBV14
CASSRLQVTNTEAFF
TGTGCCAGCAGCCGCCTGCAGGTTACCAACACTGAAGCTTTCTTT
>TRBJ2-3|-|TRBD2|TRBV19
CASTELSGEGTDTQYF
TGTGCCAGTACCGAGCTTAGCGGGGAGGGGACAGATACGCAGTATTTT
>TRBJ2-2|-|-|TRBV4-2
CASSRSWGTGELFF
TGTGCCAGCAGCCGATCATGGGGCACCGGGGAGCTGTTTTTT
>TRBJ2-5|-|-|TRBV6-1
CASSEAGRGETQYF
TGTGCCAGCAGTGAAGCGGGTAGGGGAGAGACCCAGTACTTC
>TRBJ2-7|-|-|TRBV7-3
CASSAGRASYEQYF
TGTGCCAGCAGCGCCGGACGGGCCTCCTACGAGCAGTACTTC
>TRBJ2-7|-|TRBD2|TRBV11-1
CASSVSGRASYEQYF
TGTGCCAGCAGCGTCTCCGGGAGGGCCTCCTACGAGCAGTACTTC
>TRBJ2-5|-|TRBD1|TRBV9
CASSVGTGIGETQYF
TGTGCCAGCAGCGTGGGGACAGGGATTGGAGAGACCCAGTACTTC
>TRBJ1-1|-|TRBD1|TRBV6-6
CASRPQGDQNTEAFF
TGTGCCAGCAGGCCTCAGGGGGACCAGAACACTGAAGCTTTCTTT
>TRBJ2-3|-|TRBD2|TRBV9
CASSARTSGGLGDTQYF
TGTGCCAGCAGCGCAAGGACTAGCGGGGGCCTAGGGGATACGCAGTATTTT
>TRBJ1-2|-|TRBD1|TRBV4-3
CASSQGHDRGYGYTF
TGCGCCAGCAGCCAAGGGCACGACAGGGGCTATGGCTACACCTTC
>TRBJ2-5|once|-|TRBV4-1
CASSQVGIRVGETQYF
TGCGCCAGCAGCCAAGTTGGGATCAGGGTGGGAGAGACCCAGTACTTC
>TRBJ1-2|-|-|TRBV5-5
CASSLARDYGYTF
TGTGCCAGCAGCTTGGCCAGAGACTATGGCTACACCTTC
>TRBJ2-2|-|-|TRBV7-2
CASSPRQISNTGELFF
TGTGCCAGCAGCCCTAGACAGATTTCGAACACCGGGGAGCTGTTTTTT
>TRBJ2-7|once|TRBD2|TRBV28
CASSLMGLVGYEQYF
TGTGCCAGCAGTTTAATGGGACTAGTAGGCTACGAGCAGTACTTC
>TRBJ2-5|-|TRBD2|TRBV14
CASSQGGGKETQYF
TGTGCCAGCAGCCAAGGCGGGGGGAAAGAGACCCAGTACTTC
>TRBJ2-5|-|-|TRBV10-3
CAIKGNGGQETQYF
TGTGCCATCAAAGGGAACGGAGGCCAAGAGACCCAGTACTTC
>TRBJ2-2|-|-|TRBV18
CASSPTGANTGELFF
TGTGCCAGCTCACCAACGGGTGCGAACACCGGGGAGCTGTTTTTT
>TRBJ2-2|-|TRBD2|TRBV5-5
CASSISGGETGELFF
TGTGCCAGCAGTATCAGCGGGGGCGAAACCGGGGAGCTGTTTTTT
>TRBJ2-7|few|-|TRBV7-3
CASSFGKGGEQYF
TGTGCCAGCAGCTTCGGGAAGGGTGGGGAGCAGTACTTC
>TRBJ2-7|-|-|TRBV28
CASSSGTLFYEQYF
TGTGCCAGCAGTTCCGGGACACTTTTCTACGAGCAGTACTTC
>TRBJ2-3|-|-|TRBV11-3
CASSRGGTDTQYF
TGTGCCAGCAGCCGCGGGGGCACAGATACGCAGTATTTT
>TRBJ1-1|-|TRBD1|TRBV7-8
CASSATGSNTEAFF
TGTGCCAGCAGCGCGACAGGGTCGAACACTGAAGCTTTCTTT
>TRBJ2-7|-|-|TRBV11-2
CASSPVGGGKAYEQYF
TGTGCCAGCAGCCCGGTTGGAGGGGGGAAAGCATACGAGCAGTACTTC
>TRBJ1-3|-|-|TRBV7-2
CASSSEGSSGNTIYF
TGTGCCAGCAGCTCCGAAGGATCCTCTGGAAACACCATATATTTT
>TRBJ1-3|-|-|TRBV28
CASSAGGGNTIYF
TGTGCCAGCAGTGCGGGCGGAGGAAACACCATATATTTT
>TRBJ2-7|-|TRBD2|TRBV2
CASSRQAGGFAPEEQYF
TGTGCCAGCAGCCGACAAGCGGGGGGATTCGCGCCGGAGGAGCAGTACTTC
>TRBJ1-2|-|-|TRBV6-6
CASRTGGGYTF
TGTGCCAGCCGGACCGGCGGTGGCTACACCTTC
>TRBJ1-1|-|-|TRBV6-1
CASSVRGVNTEAFF
TGTGCCAGCAGTGTCAGGGGTGTGAACACTGAAGCTTTCTTT
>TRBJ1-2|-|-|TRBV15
CATSIGVGNYGYTF
TGTGCCACCAGCATCGGGGTGGGGAACTATGGCTACACCTTC
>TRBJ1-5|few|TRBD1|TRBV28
CASREGAGNQPQHF
TGTGCCAGCAGGGAGGGGGCAGGCAATCAGCCCCAGCATTTT
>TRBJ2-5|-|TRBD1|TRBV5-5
CASSFRLYDRGQKETQYF
TGTGCCAGCAGCTTTCGATTATATGACAGGGGGCAGAAAGAGACCCAGTACTTC
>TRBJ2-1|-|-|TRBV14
CASSRTKGYNEQFF
TGTGCCAGCAGCCGGACGAAAGGGTACAATGAGCAGTTCTTC
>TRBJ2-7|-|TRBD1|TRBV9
CASSVGIGTGGDEQYF
TGTGCCAGCAGCGTAGGGATCGGGACAGGGGGCGACGAGCAGTACTTC
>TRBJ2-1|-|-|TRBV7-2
CASSPGLRGNEQFF
TGTGCCAGCAGCCCAGGTCTTAGGGGAAATGAGCAGTTCTTC
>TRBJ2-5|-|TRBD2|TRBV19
CASSAAAGVRETQYF
TGTGCCAGTAGTGCCGCGGCGGGAGTCCGGGAGACCCAGTACTTC
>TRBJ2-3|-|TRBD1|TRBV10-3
CAISDGTAGGQYF
TGTGCCATCAGTGATGGGACGGCAGGGGGCCAGTATTTT
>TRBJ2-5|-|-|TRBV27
CASSLSMGETQYF
TGTGCCAGCAGTTTATCCATGGGGGAGACCCAGTACTTC
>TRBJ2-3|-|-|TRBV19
CASSMLSGSTDTQYF
TGTGCCAGTAGTATGCTTTCCGGATCCACAGATACGCAGTATTTT
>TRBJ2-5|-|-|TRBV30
CAWSSLKETQYF
TGTGCCTGGAGTAGTTTAAAAGAGACCCAGTACTTC
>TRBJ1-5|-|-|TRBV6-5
CASRAGTDQPQHF
TGTGCCAGCAGAGCCGGGACTGACCAGCCCCAGCATTTT
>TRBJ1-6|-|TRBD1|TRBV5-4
CASSVSGGGNSPLHF
TGTGCCAGCAGCGTGTCAGGGGGCGGGAATTCACCCCTCCACTTT